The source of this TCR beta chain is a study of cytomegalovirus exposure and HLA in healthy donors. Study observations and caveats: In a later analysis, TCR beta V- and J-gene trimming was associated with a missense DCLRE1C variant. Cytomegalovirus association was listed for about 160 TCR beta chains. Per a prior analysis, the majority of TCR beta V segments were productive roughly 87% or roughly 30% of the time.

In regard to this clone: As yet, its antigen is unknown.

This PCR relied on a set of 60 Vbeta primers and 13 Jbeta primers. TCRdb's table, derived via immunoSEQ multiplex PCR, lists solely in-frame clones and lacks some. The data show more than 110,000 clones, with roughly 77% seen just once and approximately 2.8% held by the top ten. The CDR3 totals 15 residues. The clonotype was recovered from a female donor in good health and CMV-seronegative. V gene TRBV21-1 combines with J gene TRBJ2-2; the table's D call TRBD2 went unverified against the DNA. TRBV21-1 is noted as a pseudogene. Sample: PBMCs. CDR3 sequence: CAGALAESNTGELFF. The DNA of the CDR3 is TGTGCCGGCGCGCTGGCGGAGTCGAACACCGGGGAGCTGTTTTTT.